The entry below gives a single T cell receptor (beta chain) sequence along with its context. It lacks a known antigen. Qualities for individual bases were not recorded, and no much larger clone is one base off. This entry comes from a study of T-cell memory formation after mild COVID-19 (dated by TCRdb to about 2021). The study in broad terms: TCR sequence clusters from the two donors were largely donor specific. Two young, previously healthy adult volunteers, one female and one male, were included in the cohort. Longitudinal TCRalpha and TCRbeta repertoire sequencing tracked T-cell clones expanding and contracting after mild COVID-19 in a couple of donors. Beyond this particular receptor, the publication reports: Contracting CD4+ clones were found mainly in CM and EM memory subsets, while CD8+ clones were enriched in EMRA. Only two mild cases were covered by the study, and larger cohorts that include severe cases with pre-infection samples were considered necessary. Balanced CD4/CD8 phenotypes were observed for clones contracting from day 15 to 85, whereas a bias towards CD4+ was observed for a second wave of clones expanding from day 15 to 37. Whether the second-wave clones peaking on day 37 were SARS-CoV-2 specific was not confirmed. The detection of some responding clones in pre-infection memory suggests that pre-existing cross-reactive memory T cells joined the SARS-CoV-2 response.

Instrument used: Illumina NovaSeq 6000. TCRalpha and TCRbeta cDNA libraries were constructed by 5'RACE with constant-segment primers, with sample barcodes and unique molecular identifiers being introduced. RNA was extracted from every sample with Trizol reagent. Library amplification was performed in two PCR steps, and a second sample barcode and Illumina TruSeq adapters were introduced in the second step. The libraries were sequenced on an Illumina NovaSeq using 2 x 150 bp paired-end reads. The published analysis was carried out like this. Reads were demultiplexed and collapsed into UMI-guided consensus sequences with migec v1.2.7. Using mixcr v2.1.11, UMI consensuses were aligned to TRA and TRB V and J templates and then assembled into clonotypes. A clonotype was counted as expanded or contracted only if both edgeR and NoisET called the change significant, with noise models trained on biological replicates. edgeR calls used a false discovery rate-adjusted p below 0.01 and a log2 fold-change threshold of 1. As an exploratory analysis of dynamics, max-normalized trajectories of the 1000 most abundant clonotypes were examined with PCA combined with hierarchical clustering. Each responding clone was given a CD4 or CD8 phenotype based on the CD4+ and CD8+ repertoires, which had been sequenced separately. TCRdb ran its own pipeline on the public reads, namely fastp trimming at Q25 and MiXCR clone calling, and kept in-frame beta chains. Identical CDR3 protein sequences are pooled into one entry, listed with their most common genes and DNA. The authors' filters were not applied to this entry. The sample has under 700,000 distinct CDR3 sequences on record, roughly 22% of them singletons. Approximately 13% of the sample is held by the ten biggest clonotypes.

Ficoll-Paque density gradient centrifugation was used to isolate PBMCs. From the cysteine through the phenylalanine, the CDR3 covers 15 amino acids. The only DNA kept is the CDR3, 45 bases in frame from the first base. The trim is 4 bases for V and 4 bases for J, with a gap of 15 bases between the germline ends. CDR1 and CDR2, per the germline V gene (reference sequence), are SEHNR and FQNEAQ. The sequence links TRBV7-9 to TRBJ2-3; the D gene is perhaps TRBD2, on 5 matching bases. Material: PBMCs or a T cell subset sorted from them (not recorded which). This receptor was taken from an adult woman who had mild COVID-19 (a few samples of this study predate the infection). The sample titles of this study are shuffled in the database, so cell type and time point are left out; the donor was told from shared clones. The CDR3 amino acid sequence is: CASSSAQDWADTQYF. The nucleotide sequence reads TGTGCCAGCAGCTCAGCTCAGGACTGGGCAGATACGCAGTATTTT.